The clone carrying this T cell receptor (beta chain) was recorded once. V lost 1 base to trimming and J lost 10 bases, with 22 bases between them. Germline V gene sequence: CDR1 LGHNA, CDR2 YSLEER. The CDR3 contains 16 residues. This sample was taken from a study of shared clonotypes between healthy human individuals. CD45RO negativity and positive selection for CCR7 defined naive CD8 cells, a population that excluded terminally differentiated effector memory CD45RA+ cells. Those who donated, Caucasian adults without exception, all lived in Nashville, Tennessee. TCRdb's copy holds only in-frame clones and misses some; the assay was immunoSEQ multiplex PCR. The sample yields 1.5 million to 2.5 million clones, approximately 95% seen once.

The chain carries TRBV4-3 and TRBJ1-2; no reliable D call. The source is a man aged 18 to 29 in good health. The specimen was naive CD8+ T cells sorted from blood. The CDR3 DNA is TGCGCCAGCAGCCAAGCCGAGTATGCCAGACGATCAGACTACACCTTC. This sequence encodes CASSQAEYARRSDYTF.